The 12 T cell receptor beta chains below all came from one sample that was sequenced in a study of blood T cells in healthy people across ages. Together with a sample-barcoded 5' primer, a J-beta primer mix was included in a second PCR lasting roughly 6 to 12 cycles. MiXCR, applied by TCRdb to the 5' RACE reads, yields one record per CDR3 protein. The sample holds 910,000 or so distinct CDR3 sequences, roughly half seen once. The sample comprised blood. Receptor source: a woman aged 60-75 years in good health.

This chain uses TRBV6-1 with TRBJ2-3; 9 bases agree with TRBD1. CDR1 MNHNS and CDR2 SASEGT come from the germline V gene. Losses at the gene ends were 5 bases for V and 3 bases for J; bases not matched to a gene: 9. There are 16 residues in the CDR3. The CDR3 here is CASSTQKGQGTDTQYF. CDR3 coding DNA: TGTGCCAGCAGTACACAGAAGGGACAGGGTACAGATACGCAGTATTTT.

The rearrangement uses TRBV5-6 and TRBJ2-5; TRBD2 aligns across 8 bases. With the DNA end fitting TRBJ2-7 better, the J assignment may be wrong. In germline, CDR1 is SGHDT, CDR2 YYEEEE. CDR3 length equals 20 residues. This CDR3 is CASSSRAGWQPGTSSYEQYF. The CDR3, as DNA: TGTGCCAGCAGCTCGCGGGCGGGTTGGCAGCCCGGGACTAGTAGCTACGAGCAGTACTTC.

V is TRBV7-9 and J is TRBJ2-7; D uncertain. CDR1 and CDR2 (germline): SEHNR, FQNEAQ (reference sequence). CDR3 size: 15 residues. V was pared by 5 bases and J by 5 bases, with 19 bases between. As DNA, the CDR3 is TGTGCCAGCAGCCTAACAGTTGAGAGTGGCAACGAGCAGTACTTC. It codes for CASSLTVESGNEQYF.

This clonotype was counted once. The chain joins TRBV7-7 to TRBJ1-5, with D hard to call. CDR1 is SSHAT, CDR2 FNYEAQ, per germline (reference sequence). The ends were cut back, 5 bases at V and 8 bases at J, with 13 bases in the middle. The CDR3 has 13 amino acids. CDR3 region: CASSPSPGEPQHF. CDR3 bases: TGTGCCAGCAGCCCCAGCCCCGGGGAGCCCCAGCATTTT.

J is TRBJ2-5 and V is TRBV2; 10 bases match TRBD1. Looked up from germline, CDR1 is SNHLY and CDR2 is FYNNEI. The V and J ends lost 6 bases and 5 bases, in that order; junction bases with no gene match: 6. This CDR3 comprises 14 residues. The CDR3 DNA sequence: TGTGCCAGCAGCATCGCGGGACAGGGGGAGACCCAGTACTTC. It yields the protein CASSIAGQGETQYF.

The chain links TRBV4-1 to TRBJ2-1; 11 nucleotides agree with TRBD2. Per the germline V gene, CDR1 is MGHRA and CDR2 is YSYEKL. Germline trimming cut 8 bases from V and 0 bases from J; bases unmatched to any gene: 12. This CDR3 is built from 18 residues. The chain's CDR3 is CASSGLAEKGSSYNEQFF. The CDR3 DNA sequence: TGCGCCAGCTCGGGACTAGCGGAGAAAGGGAGCTCCTACAATGAGCAGTTCTTC.

There are a few counts of this clonotype. One junction end disagrees with the germline gene, perhaps due to a read error. J is TRBJ2-1 and V is TRBV5-1; no firm D call. CDR1 is SGHRS, CDR2 YFSETQ, per germline. The CDR3 is made up of 16 amino acids. The CDR3 DNA sequence: TGCGCCAGCAGCCCCAAACTCGGATCGAACTACGATGAGCAGTTCTTC. It encodes CASSPKLGSNYDEQFF.

The gene calls are TRBV30 and TRBJ2-1; D is unresolved. Between the trimmed V and J ends, which lost 4 bases and 7 bases, there was a span of 11 bases. In germline, CDR1 is GTSNPN, CDR2 SVGIG (reference sequence). This CDR3 has 12 amino acids. The chain's CDR3 is CAWTWSFNEQFF. CDR3 sequence (DNA): TGTGCCTGGACCTGGAGTTTTAATGAGCAGTTCTTC.

This rearrangement joins TRBV10-3 to TRBJ1-6; D may be TRBD1 (5 bases). V lost 2 bases and J 9 bases, leaving 11 bases between the germline ends. The CDR3 consists of 14 residues. CDR1 is ENHRY and CDR2 is SYGVKD in the germline V gene. CDR3 loop: CAISEVQGGSPLHF. CDR3 bases: TGTGCCATCAGTGAGGTTCAGGGTGGTTCACCCCTCCACTTT.

In its sample, this clonotype was seen a few times. The chain combines TRBV5-1 with TRBJ1-5; D unclear. The CDR3 is 14 residues long. The V gene lost 4 bases and the J gene lost 1 base, with 9 bases spanning the gap. Germline CDR1 and CDR2: SGHRS and YFSETQ. The CDR3 reads CASSNDGSNQPQHF. CDR3 DNA sequence: TGCGCCAGCAGCAACGACGGGAGCAATCAGCCCCAGCATTTT.

This clonotype was observed a handful of times. The V call is TRBV3-1, the J call TRBJ2-7; 12 bases are shared with TRBD2. There are 17 residues in the CDR3. From germline, CDR1 is LGHDT and CDR2 YNNKEL (reference sequence). V lost 2 bases, J lost 9 bases, and 14 bases stayed unmatched. The CDR3 region has the DNA TGTGCCAGCAGCCAATTCAGGACTAGCGGGGTTCTACGAGGGCAGTACTTC. It translates to CASSQFRTSGVLRGQYF.

This clonotype was counted a few times. CDR3 protein: CASSAWNEQFF. The CDR3 DNA reads TGTGCCAGCAGTGCCTGGAATGAGCAGTTCTTC. The chain combines TRBV25-1 with TRBJ2-1, with unresolved D. The germline CDR1 and CDR2 sequences are MGHDK and SYGVNS. V shed 4 bases and J shed 7 bases, with 5 bases lying between them. The CDR3 sequence is 11 residues long.